This T cell receptor (beta chain) derives from a study of shared clonotypes between healthy human individuals (TCRdb year 2020). Regarding the research as a whole: Two women and three men aged 18 to 49 years were included in the cohort. For each donor, CD4 naive and CD4 memory were each given three plates, CD8 naive was given two plates, and CD8 memory was given one plate. To estimate repertoire size and how much clonotypes are shared between individuals, the study performed deep sequencing of blood TCR repertoires from 4 to 6 healthy adults. Different laboratories and diverse techniques were used to prepare libraries and sequence TCR repertoires, to increase sequencing depth and limit assay-specific biases. Leukapheresis yielded between about 0.8 and 8.9 billion PBMCs per donor. Broad study findings and their caveats: Naive subsets generally had larger estimated clonotype richness than memory subsets. Higher generation probabilities were observed for clonotypes shared by all four sorted-subset donors than for non-shared clonotypes. Based on pairwise subsampling, the degree of clonotype sharing among donors was expected to be affected by sequencing depth. Because the study included only a small number of donors, the genetic and exposure-history diversity represented was limited. About 5% of naive CD4, around 3.6% of naive CD8, approximately 2% of memory CD4, and 0.35% to 0.4% of memory CD8 clonotypes were shared across several donors. Even with the large sequencing depth, rarefaction of the sorted-subset datasets indicated that sequencing was incomplete. Sampling was limited to blood, and TCR repertoires in tissue likely differ from TCR repertoires in blood.

As for this clone: The antigen this receptor binds is unknown. No quality values exist for individual bases; no much larger clone is one base distant.

Using the deep immunoSEQ assay, multiplex PCR amplified TCR CDR3 regions from genomic DNA. Extracted genomic DNA from each cell subset was spread evenly across all wells of several immunoSEQ 96-well plates, with each plate serving as a replicate. For sorted subsets, each replicate PCR was loaded with approximately 190 ng genomic DNA, equivalent to about 30,000 T cell genomes. Purified libraries were quantified with a Qubit 3.0 fluorometer, sized on a Bioanalyzer 2100, and re-quantified with the KAPA Library Quantification kit. Each immunoSEQ 96-well plate was sequenced on its own single-read 150-cycle Illumina NextSeq 550 flow cell. On the authors' methods: Because the immunoSEQ output included only junctional sequences and no quality scores, the filtering could not be the same as the filtering used for full-length reads. Sequences were annotated with PyIR, a Python wrapper for IgBLAST v1.9, and V/J genes and CDR3 were assigned using IMGT germline references. Reads were filtered out if the reads had weak V/J assignments (E-value above 1e-6), no CDR3, stop codons, out-of-frame junctions, or ambiguous translated residues. A V3J clonotype was defined by an identical inferred V gene, J gene, and CDR3 amino acid sequence. Percentage overlap between repertoires was computed as shared unique clonotypes divided by the size of the smaller repertoire. Repertoire richness was assessed with RTK rarefaction, the Chao1 estimator, and Recon v2.1 estimates of unobserved clonotypes. OLGA was used to compute generation probabilities for all TCRbeta clonotypes that the gDNA method yielded from several donors. This immuneACCESS table, as held by TCRdb, lists in-frame sequences with V and J called but not all clones. Of the missing ones, under half trace to an unresolved V gene in checked studies; the others have no known cause. The V and J calls and the clone size are those of that table, but D and trimming were determined from the DNA. The sample table holds fewer than 3 million clones, of which about nine tenths were seen once. Approximately 0.39% of the sample comes from the top ten.

The CDR3, from cysteine to phenylalanine, totals 16 residues. The kept DNA is CDR3 alone, 48 bases in frame from the first base. The V end gives up 5 bases and the J end 8 bases, leaving 7 bases in the junction not matched to a gene. CDR1 and CDR2 (SGHTA, FQGNSA) derive from the germline V gene. Donors were healthy HIV-negative adults with no recently reported acute infections or vaccinations. All donors were Caucasian adults living in Nashville, Tennessee, USA. Magnetic negative selection was used to enrich CD4+ T cells, after which naive cells were positively selected on CD45RA and the negative fraction became the memory subset. After blood collection by leukapheresis, PBMCs were isolated using Ficoll-Histopaque density gradient centrifugation and then cryopreserved in the vapor phase of liquid nitrogen. Analytical flow cytometry was used to check the purity and quantity of every magnetically sorted T cell population. Genomic DNA was isolated from every sorted fraction and measured by UV absorbance on a Nanodrop 2000c.

The V gene is TRBV7-2 and the J gene is TRBJ2-2, and TRBD2 matches 14 of the central bases. This sequence originates from a man aged 18 to 29 in good health. Some clones in this sample may be carry-over from other donors' samples. Sequencing input: naive CD4+ T cells from PBMCs. In light of the paper, this sample's cell subset or site label describes: CD45RA+ positively selected. The DNA reads as follows: TGTGCCAGCAGCCTGGGACTAGCGGGAGCGAAAGGGGAGCTGTTTTTT. It specifies CASSLGLAGAKGELFF.